A single T cell receptor beta chain is shown here with its context. The data stem from a study of T cell changes during pregnancy in multiple sclerosis. Here immunoSEQ multiplex PCR was the method, and the copy in TCRdb shows in-frame clones only, minus some. The table includes about 80,000 clones, 85% to 95% detected once. Sequencing was performed on peripheral blood, taken after pregnancy. The clonotype originates from a female donor in good health, enrolled as a control in a pregnancy study.

The CDR3 DNA follows: TGTGCCAACCCCGGACAGGGCGATAGGCCGGACACCGGGGAGCTGTTTTTT. It is translated as CANPGQGDRPDTGELFF. This sequence joins TRBV19 and TRBJ2-2; 8 bases are a match to TRBD1. From germline, CDR1 is LNHDA and CDR2 SQIVND (reference sequence). CDR3 size: 17 residues. V was pared by 10 bases and J by 3 bases, with 16 bases of the junction left unmatched.